What follows is one TCR beta chain and its context. Germline lookup yields CDR1 SQVTM and CDR2 ANQGSEA. The CDR3 runs to 13 residues. Between the trimmed V and J ends, which lost 1 base and 4 bases, there was a span of 10 bases. The source of the sample is a study of blood T cell repertoires in COVID-19. At the level of the study: The origin of the acute and convalescent COVID-19 samples was the United States, Italy and Spain. Sources were T cells, B-cell-depleted T cells, or PBMCs; the material itself was cDNA or gDNA.

As originally analysed: Counts of nucleated cells, estimated from reference gene primer amplification, were obtained. Profiling relied on immunoSEQ multiplex PCR, and the TCRdb table lists in-frame clones only, not all of them. V, J and clone size derive from that table, while D and trimming were established from the DNA sequence. The top ten hold roughly 4% of the sample, which has around 340,000 clones, approximately 86% seen once. Membership in each cohort depended on participant-reported clinical history. The chain couples TRBV29-1 to TRBJ2-5, with a tentative D call TRBD1 (5 bases). The sequence derives from a woman between 35 and 50 years old with acute COVID-19. Sequencing used PBMCs or T cells enriched from blood (not recorded which). The CDR3 region is CSVEGQLRETQYF. The CDR3 region has the DNA TGCAGCGTTGAAGGACAGTTGAGAGAGACCCAGTACTTC.